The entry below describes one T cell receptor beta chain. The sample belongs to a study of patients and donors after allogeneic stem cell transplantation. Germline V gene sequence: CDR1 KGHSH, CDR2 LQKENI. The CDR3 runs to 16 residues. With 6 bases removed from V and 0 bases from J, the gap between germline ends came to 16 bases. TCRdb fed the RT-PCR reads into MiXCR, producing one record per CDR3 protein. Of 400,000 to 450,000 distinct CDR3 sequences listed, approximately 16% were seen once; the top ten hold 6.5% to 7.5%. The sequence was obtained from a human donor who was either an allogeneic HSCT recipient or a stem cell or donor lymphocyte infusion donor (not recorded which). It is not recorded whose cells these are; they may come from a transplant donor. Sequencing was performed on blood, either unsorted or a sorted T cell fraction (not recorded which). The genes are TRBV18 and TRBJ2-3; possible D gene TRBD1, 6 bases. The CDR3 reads CASSRRGQMSTDTQYF. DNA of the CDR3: TGTGCCAGCTCCCGACGCGGACAGATGAGCACAGATACGCAGTATTTT.